Listed below are T cell receptor beta chains from one sample, sequenced in a study of blood T cell repertoires in COVID-19. Method: immunoSEQ multiplex PCR; TCRdb's copy keeps in-frame clones and lacks some. There are some 250,000 clones in the sample; around three quarters occur only once, and more than 2.5% lies in the top ten. The sample was peripheral blood. The origin of the receptors is a woman older than 75 with acute or convalescent COVID-19. CDR3s include the opening cysteine and the closing phenylalanine or tryptophan. A D gene is named only where the DNA matches it firmly. Size is stated for part of the rows, as once, few or many counts, or as a class when the clone is expanded.

V gene	D gene	clone size	J gene	CDR3 DNA	CDR3 protein
TRBV2	NA	NA	TRBJ2-1	TGTGCCAGCAGTGGACAGGAATACAATGAGCAGTTCTTC	CASSGQEYNEQFF
TRBV5-1	NA	many	TRBJ2-1	TGCGCCAGCAGCGAACCACAGGGTACGGGTGAGCAGTTCTTC	CASSEPQGTGEQFF
TRBV5-1	TRBD2	NA	TRBJ2-1	TGCGCCAGCAGCTTGGGATGGACTAGCGCTAACGTTGAGCAGTTCTTC	CASSLGWTSANVEQFF
TRBV7-7	NA	once	TRBJ2-5	TGTGCCAGCAGCCCCAACTACCAAGAGACCCAGTACTTC	CASSPNYQETQYF
TRBV7-2	TRBD2	NA	TRBJ2-5	TGTGCCAGCAGCCGGACTAGCACACAAGAGACCCAGTACTTC	CASSRTSTQETQYF
TRBV18	NA	NA	TRBJ1-1	TGTGCCAGCTCACCCCGCCAGGGCGACTCGGCTGAAGCTTTCTTT	CASSPRQGDSAEAFF
TRBV3-1/TRBV3-2	NA	NA	TRBJ1-6	TGTGCCAGCAGCCAACAGGGTGTCGGACCCCTCCACTTT	CASSQQGVGPLHF
TRBV6-1	TRBD1	NA	TRBJ2-2	TGTGCCAGCAGTGAACCGGGACAGGGGTCCGGGGAGCTGTTTTTT	CASSEPGQGSGELFF
TRBV27	TRBD1	NA	TRBJ1-1	TGTGCCAGCAGTGCGGACAGGGGGCCGTACACTGAAGCTTTCTTT	CASSADRGPYTEAFF
TRBV28	NA	NA	TRBJ2-7	TGTGCCAGCAGGCTCCAGGGGCCCTACGAGCAGTACTTC	CASRLQGPYEQYF
TRBV7-6	NA	NA	TRBJ2-1	TGTGCCAGTCTTTCCCCAGGAAGCAAATACAATGAGCAGTTCTTC	CASLSPGSKYNEQFF
TRBV27	TRBD1	few	TRBJ1-2	TGTGCCAGCAAGCGGGGACAGGGGATCTATGGCTACACCTTC	CASKRGQGIYGYTF
TRBV27	TRBD1	NA	TRBJ1-2	TGTGCCAGCAGTTTAAATTGGGACAGGGTCGTCTATGGCTACACCTTC	CASSLNWDRVVYGYTF
TRBV5-1	NA	NA	TRBJ1-1	TGCGCCAGCAGTAGATCCGGAGCGGACACTGAAGCTTTCTTT	CASSRSGADTEAFF
TRBV10-2	TRBD1	NA	TRBJ2-2	TGCGCCAGCAGTGTGGGACAGTTAACCGGGGAGCTGTTTTTT	CASSVGQLTGELFF
TRBV5-4	NA	NA	TRBJ2-7	TGTGCCAGCAGCTTGGTAGGCGGGGACCCGTACTTC	CASSLVGGDPYF
TRBV18	NA	NA	TRBJ1-1	TGTGCCAGCTTACTATCGGGGTACACTGAAGCTTTCTTT	CASLLSGYTEAFF
TRBV4-1	NA	NA	TRBJ2-7	TGCGCCAGCAGCCAAGTCGCGACAGCCTTGACCTACGAGCAGTACTTC	CASSQVATALTYEQYF
TRBV5-4	NA	NA	TRBJ2-7	TGTGCCAGCAGCTTGGGGGAGTCCCTGCAGTACTTC	CASSLGESLQYF
TRBV6-5	NA	NA	TRBJ1-6	TGTGCCAGCAGTTACTCAAGGAGGGGAAGTAATTCACCCCTCCACTTT	CASSYSRRGSNSPLHF
TRBV3-1/TRBV3-2	TRBD1	NA	TRBJ1-6	TGTGCCAGCAGCCAACCCGAGGGGACAGGGCAATCCTATAATTCACCCCTCCACTTT	CASSQPEGTGQSYNSPLHF
TRBV5-3	TRBD2	NA	TRBJ2-1	TGTGCCAGAAGCTTGGCCGGCTGTCTAGCGGGAGGATCGAATGAGCAGTTCTTC	CARSLAGCLAGGSNEQFF
TRBV4-2	TRBD2	NA	TRBJ2-7	TGTGCCAGCAGCCCGACGACTAGCGGCCCCTACGAGCAGTACTTC	CASSPTTSGPYEQYF
TRBV2	NA	NA	TRBJ1-5	TGTGCCAGCAGTGAAGGGGCCCCCAATCAGCCCCAGCATTTT	CASSEGAPNQPQHF
TRBV9	NA	NA	TRBJ2-7	TGTGCCAGCAGCGTAACCGGTAGGGGAGGCGAGCAGTACTTC	CASSVTGRGGEQYF
TRBV19	NA	many	TRBJ1-1	TGTGCCAGTAGTATAACTAGGACGAACACTGAAGCTTTCTTT	CASSITRTNTEAFF
TRBV21-1	NA	NA	TRBJ2-3	TGTGCCAGCAGCAAAATTTGGGGGACTAGCGGGAATTACCCTAGCACAGATACGCAGTATTTT	CASSKIWGTSGNYPSTDTQYF
TRBV5-1	TRBD2	NA	TRBJ2-1	TGCGCCAGCAGTCTGACCGGGACTAGCGGGGTCTACAATGAGCAGTTCTTC	CASSLTGTSGVYNEQFF
TRBV2	NA	once	TRBJ1-1	TGTGCCAGCAGCCAAAGACAGTTACCGAACACTGAAGCTTTCTTT	CASSQRQLPNTEAFF
TRBV6-5	NA	NA	TRBJ1-3	TGTGCCAGCAGTTATGGGGGGGCCAGATCTGGAAACACCATATATTTT	CASSYGGARSGNTIYF
TRBV7-2	NA	NA	TRBJ1-4	TGTGCCAGCAGCCGGGGTAGTAATGAAAAACTGTTTTTT	CASSRGSNEKLFF
TRBV30	NA	once	TRBJ2-7	TGTGCCTGGAGTGGCCAGGGGCTTACCTACGAGCAGTACTTC	CAWSGQGLTYEQYF
TRBV19	TRBD2	NA	TRBJ2-7	TGTGCCAGTAGTCCCATTTTGGGGCGGACTAGCTCTTACGAGCAGTACTTC	CASSPILGRTSSYEQYF
TRBV10-3	TRBD1	NA	TRBJ2-5	TGTGCCATCAGCAAAGGACAGGGAAACTTCCAAGAGACCCAGTACTTC	CAISKGQGNFQETQYF
TRBV18	NA	NA	TRBJ1-2	TGTGCCAGCTCACCCCCCAGCCTCCAGGGTAGTGGCTACACCTTC	CASSPPSLQGSGYTF
TRBV6-6	NA	NA	TRBJ2-4	TGTGCCAGCAGTCCACAGGGTTTGAACATTCAGTACTTC	CASSPQGLNIQYF
TRBV9	TRBD1	NA	TRBJ2-1	TGTGCCAGCAGCAACCGCGAGGGGGCACAAGGCTACAATGAGCAGTTCTTC	CASSNREGAQGYNEQFF